At least ten counts were recorded for the clone carrying this T cell receptor beta chain. It was through 5'RACE template switching that TCR cDNA was made, with a universal primer site and UMIs added. TCRdb re-derived calls from the 5' RACE reads in MiXCR, one entry per CDR3 protein. The table shows 250,000 to 400,000 distinct CDR3 sequences, with approximately 4% occurring only once. The data belong to a study of T cells after yellow fever vaccination. Background on the study: Any fraction with a low cell number was prepared using SMART-Seq v4 Ultra Low Input.

CDR1 and CDR2 (germline): DFQATT, SNEGSKA (reference sequence). This CDR3 is 13 amino acids long. Trimming shortened V by 2 bases and J by 2 bases, and 8 bases separated the two germline ends. The sample here was PBMCs, taken 15 days after the yellow fever booster vaccination. The V call is TRBV20-1, the J call TRBJ2-3; the D gene is possibly TRBD1 (6 bases). This clonotype was sampled from a man between 18 and 35 years old who received the YFV17D yellow fever vaccine. CDR3 nucleotides: TGCAGTGCTAGATGGGGGCCCACAGATACGCAGTATTTT. Its protein is CSARWGPTDTQYF.